These 23 T cell receptor beta chains were sequenced from one sample in a study of blood T cell repertoires in COVID-19. The method was immunoSEQ multiplex PCR; TCRdb's version includes in-frame clones alone and lacks a portion of them. This sample has about 210,000 clones, with approximately 88% found just once. The material sequenced was PBMCs or T cells enriched from blood (not recorded which). These receptors all stem from a young man with acute COVID-19.

This clone has a handful of counts. The chain uses TRBV2 and TRBJ1-5; D ambiguous. The CDR3 is 14 amino acids. Germline lookup yields CDR1 SNHLY and CDR2 FYNNEI. Deletions cut 6 bases from V and 0 bases from J, with 9 bases between. The CDR3 spells CASRAQVSNQPQHF. CDR3 bases: TGTGCCAGCAGGGCCCAGGTTAGCAATCAGCCCCAGCATTTT. The full variable domain, its missing parts supplied by reference TRBV2 and TRBJ1-5, is EPEVTQTPSHQVTQMGQEVILRCVPISNHLYFYWYRQILGQKVEFLVSFYNNEISEKSEIFDDQFSVERPDGSNFTLKIRSTKLEDSAMYFCASRAQVSNQPQHFGDGTRLSIL.

The chain links TRBV19 to TRBJ1-2, with D uncertain. Germline lookup yields CDR1 LNHDA and CDR2 SQIVND (reference sequence). V shed 6 bases and J shed 4 bases, with 15 bases lying between them. The CDR3 is made up of 14 amino acids. The CDR3 DNA reads as TGTGCCAGTAGGGGTCTCCCTGACTTCTATGGCTACACCTTC. Its translation: CASRGLPDFYGYTF.

J is TRBJ2-3 and V is TRBV5-1; D is unclear. Germline CDR1 SGHRS, CDR2 YFSETQ. The length of the CDR3 is 14 residues. V lost 0 bases, J lost 2 bases, and 7 bases lay in between. The CDR3 coding sequence is TGCGCCAGCAGCTTGGCCTCTCTCACAGATACGCAGTATTTT. It translates to CASSLASLTDTQYF.

DNA of the CDR3: TGCGCCAGCAGCCCATGGGGACTCGGGGACCAGCCCCAGCATTTT. This encodes CASSPWGLGDQPQHF. The chain carries TRBV5-1 and TRBJ1-5; D possibly corresponds to TRBD1 (5 bases). V was shortened by 4 bases and J by 7 bases, with 18 bases between the two germline ends. This CDR3 spans 15 amino acids. The V gene's germline CDR1 is SGHRS and CDR2 YFSETQ.

The CDR3 here is CATSRDHPGRSTGELFF. In DNA form, the CDR3 reads TGTGCCACCAGCAGAGATCATCCGGGAAGATCTACCGGGGAGCTGTTTTTT. The chain couples TRBV15 to TRBJ2-2; possibly TRBD2 for D (5 bases). Trimming shortened V by 0 bases and J by 5 bases, and 16 bases separated the two germline ends. CDR3 length equals 17 residues. CDR1 is LNHNV, CDR2 YYDKDF, per germline (reference sequence).

The J gene is TRBJ1-4, the V gene TRBV4-2; D may be TRBD1 (6 bases). V was cut by 0 bases and J by 7 bases, with 12 bases left in between. The germline V gene has CDR1 LGHNA and CDR2 YNFKEQ. This CDR3 is built from 15 residues. CDR3 coding DNA: TGTGCCAGCAGCCAAGAGAGTCAGGGGAGTGAAAAACTGTTTTTT. Protein sequence: CASSQESQGSEKLFF.

This clone was observed a few times. V gene TRBV5-6 combines with J gene TRBJ2-7; 9 bases map to TRBD2. Looked up from germline, CDR1 is SGHDT and CDR2 is YYEEEE. V trimming: 0 bases; J trimming: 5 bases; junction bases outside the gene matches: 3. The CDR3 extends over 14 amino acids. In nucleotides, the CDR3 is TGTGCCAGCAGCTTGGGCGGGAGGGCCGACGAGCAGTACTTC. It translates to CASSLGGRADEQYF.

J is TRBJ2-1 and V is TRBV7-9, with D possibly being TRBD1 (6 bases). Trimming left V 2 bases short and J 7 bases short, with 18 bases between. This CDR3 has 16 residues. Germline lookup yields CDR1 SEHNR and CDR2 FQNEAQ (reference sequence). The CDR3 protein is CASSLNRVQRGNEQFF. The CDR3 DNA sequence: TGTGCCAGCAGCTTAAACCGGGTCCAAAGGGGGAATGAGCAGTTCTTC.

The chain carries TRBV29-1 and TRBJ2-2; 9 nucleotides align to TRBD1. The CDR3 extends over 17 amino acids. The V and J ends lost 0 bases and 6 bases, in that order; junction bases with no gene match: 11. Germline V gives CDR1 SQVTM, CDR2 ANQGSEA. CDR3 loop: CSVEDLWDRVKAGELFF. The DNA for the CDR3 is TGCAGCGTTGAAGATCTTTGGGACAGGGTTAAGGCCGGGGAGCTGTTTTTT.

This clone was counted a few times. Other DNA variants within this sample encode the same CDR3. V gene TRBV7-9 combines with J gene TRBJ2-7; no definite D call. The V gene lost 2 bases and the J gene lost 6 bases, with 5 bases spanning the gap. The CDR3 runs 11 residues. Germline V CDR1 and CDR2: SEHNR, FQNEAQ (reference sequence). The CDR3 nucleotides are TGTGCCAGCAGCTTATTGAGCGAGCAGTACTTC. This gives the protein CASSLLSEQYF.

V gene TRBV6-5 combines with J gene TRBJ1-2, with D perhaps matching TRBD1 (5 bases). The CDR3 contains 15 residues. Trimming left V 4 bases short and J 1 base short, with 13 bases between. The germline V gene encodes CDR1 MNHEY and CDR2 SVGAGI. The CDR3, as DNA: TGTGCCAGCAGTTCGTCCGGGGGATATAACTATGGCTACACCTTC. Translated, it gives CASSSSGGYNYGYTF.

The rearrangement joins TRBV7-9 to TRBJ1-1, with D possibly matching TRBD1 (5 bases). V gave up 5 bases and J gave up 1 base, with 11 bases separating them. In germline, CDR1 is SEHNR, CDR2 FQNEAQ (reference sequence). The CDR3 contains 14 residues. The CDR3 protein is CASSPRTRNTEAFF. CDR3 in DNA: TGTGCCAGCAGCCCCCGGACACGGAACACTGAAGCTTTCTTT.

The chain joins TRBV7-9 to TRBJ2-5; D is undetermined. The CDR3 runs 13 residues. Looked up from germline, CDR1 is SEHNR and CDR2 is FQNEAQ (reference sequence). The V end was cut by 6 bases, the J end by 1 base, with 9 bases between. The CDR3 loop reads CASSNTVQETQYF. CDR3 in DNA: TGTGCCAGCAGTAATACAGTCCAAGAGACCCAGTACTTC.

The chain combines TRBV4-1 with TRBJ1-1, with TRBD1 matching over 7 bases. V lost 1 base, J lost 1 base, and 3 bases stayed unmatched. CDR3 length: 15 residues. Germline V gene data show CDR1 as MGHRA and CDR2 as YSYEKL. The CDR3 sequence: CASSQGGGQNTEAFF. Written as DNA, the CDR3 is TGCGCCAGCAGCCAAGGAGGGGGCCAGAACACTGAAGCTTTCTTT.

The rearrangement joins TRBV27 to TRBJ2-5, with 13 bases fitting TRBD2. Losses at the gene ends were 2 bases for V and 10 bases for J; bases not matched to a gene: 7. This CDR3 spans 15 amino acids. The germline gives CDR1 MNHEY, CDR2 SMNVEV (reference sequence). CDR3 bases: TGTGCCAGCAGTTTAAGTGGGACTAGCGGGGCGGGCCAGTACTTC. Translation gives CASSLSGTSGAGQYF.

V is TRBV4-1 and J is TRBJ1-2; the D gene is possibly TRBD1 (5 bases). The germline V gene encodes CDR1 MGHRA and CDR2 YSYEKL. The CDR3 is made up of 20 amino acids. V was clipped by 0 bases and J by 8 bases, with 31 bases between them. DNA of the CDR3: TGCGCCAGCAGCCAAGATATGGGGCAGGCATTCTCCCCCGTGCGTGGGGGCTACACCTTC. This codes for CASSQDMGQAFSPVRGGYTF.

The V gene is TRBV19, the J gene TRBJ2-1; 11 bases fit TRBD2. J was trimmed by 4 bases and V by 10 bases; bases with no gene match: 6. Germline loops: CDR1 LNHDA, CDR2 SQIVND (reference sequence). The CDR3 is 14 amino acids. In DNA, the CDR3 is TGTGCCACCACATCTAGCGGGGGGTACAATGAGCAGTTCTTC. Its protein is CATTSSGGYNEQFF.

V gene TRBV4-1 combines with J gene TRBJ2-5; 10 nucleotides align to TRBD2. The CDR3 runs to 16 residues. Unmatched junction bases numbered 7, after V lost 5 bases and J lost 1 base. Looked up from germline, CDR1 is MGHRA and CDR2 is YSYEKL. CDR3 sequence: CASSFIAGGSQETQYF. The DNA of the CDR3 is TGCGCCAGCAGCTTCATAGCGGGAGGTTCCCAAGAGACCCAGTACTTC.

This sequence joins TRBV15 and TRBJ1-5; 7 bases map to TRBD1. This CDR3 has 14 residues. Trimming took 0 bases from V and 6 from J; bases not matched to a gene: 2. Germline V CDR1 and CDR2: LNHNV, YYDKDF (reference sequence). The CDR3 sequence: CATSRERGLQPQHF. CDR3 in DNA: TGTGCCACCAGCAGAGAAAGGGGGCTTCAGCCCCAGCATTTT.

The chain joins TRBV10-3 to TRBJ2-7, with a possible D match to TRBD1 (5 bases). The CDR3 has 16 residues. Trimming shortened V by 4 bases and J by 0 bases, and 16 bases separated the two germline ends. Germline V CDR1 and CDR2: ENHRY, SYGVKD. In DNA, the CDR3 is TGTGCCATCAGTGGAAGCGAACAGGCCCTCTCCTACGAGCAGTACTTC. Translating gives CAISGSEQALSYEQYF.

The rearrangement uses TRBV27 and TRBJ2-7, with 8 bases that match TRBD1. CDR3 length: 13 amino acids. Germline CDR1 MNHEY, CDR2 SMNVEV (reference sequence). With 5 bases clipped from V and 3 bases from J, the junction kept 3 bases outside the gene matches. CDR3 protein: CASSRQGIYEQYF. The CDR3 DNA follows: TGTGCCAGCAGTCGACAGGGGATCTACGAGCAGTACTTC.

The chain has TRBV3-1 (or the pseudogene TRBV3-2) and TRBJ2-7, with 8 positions matching TRBD2. Germline CDR1 LGHDT, CDR2 YNNKEL (reference sequence). Trimming cost V 1 base and J 2 bases; bases outside gene matches: 4. This CDR3 comprises 15 residues. The chain's CDR3 is CASSQGLAGAYEQYF. The CDR3, as DNA: TGTGCCAGCAGCCAAGGGCTAGCGGGCGCCTACGAGCAGTACTTC.

The chain couples TRBV24-1 to TRBJ2-2, with D possibly matching TRBD2 (5 bases). Trimming took off 5 bases at V and 5 bases at J, with 11 bases between the two ends. The CDR3 is 14 amino acids. Germline V gives CDR1 KGHDR, CDR2 SFDVKD. Here the CDR3 reads CATSVHPGTGELFF. In nucleotides, the CDR3 is TGTGCCACCAGTGTCCACCCGGGGACCGGGGAGCTGTTTTTT.